The source of this TCR beta chain is a study of cytomegalovirus exposure and HLA in healthy donors. Study results and limitations: Roughly 170 TCR beta chains were listed as cytomegalovirus-associated.

The germline V gene encodes CDR1 SGHTA and CDR2 FQGTGA. The J segment lost 0 bases and the V segment lost 5 bases, leaving 9 bases of the junction unmatched. The CDR3 contains 18 residues. Healthy individuals who donated bone marrow served as the donors. A multiplex PCR was run with 60 Vbeta primers and 13 Jbeta primers. Data came from immunoSEQ multiplex PCR; TCRdb stores just in-frame clones and leaves some out. The sample lists approximately 110,000 clones, approximately 86% seen once, with 6.1% in the top ten. This clone was counted between two and nine times. Its antigen is not identified. The chain combines TRBV7-3 with TRBJ2-6; TRBD2 matches at 8 bases. The sample comprised PBMCs. This clonotype originated in a man aged 18 to 29 in good health and CMV-seronegative. The CDR3 sequence is CASSPAPAGASGANVLTF. The DNA of the CDR3 is TGTGCCAGCAGCCCCGCCCCAGCGGGGGCCTCTGGGGCCAACGTCCTGACTTTC. The full variable domain, with the rest looked up from reference TRBV7-3 and TRBJ2-6, is GAGVSQTPSNKVTEKGKYVELRCDPISGHTALYWYRQSLGQGPEFLIYFQGTGAADDSGLPNDRFFAVRPEGSVSTLKIQRTERGDSAVYLCASSPAPAGASGANVLTFGAGSRLTVL.